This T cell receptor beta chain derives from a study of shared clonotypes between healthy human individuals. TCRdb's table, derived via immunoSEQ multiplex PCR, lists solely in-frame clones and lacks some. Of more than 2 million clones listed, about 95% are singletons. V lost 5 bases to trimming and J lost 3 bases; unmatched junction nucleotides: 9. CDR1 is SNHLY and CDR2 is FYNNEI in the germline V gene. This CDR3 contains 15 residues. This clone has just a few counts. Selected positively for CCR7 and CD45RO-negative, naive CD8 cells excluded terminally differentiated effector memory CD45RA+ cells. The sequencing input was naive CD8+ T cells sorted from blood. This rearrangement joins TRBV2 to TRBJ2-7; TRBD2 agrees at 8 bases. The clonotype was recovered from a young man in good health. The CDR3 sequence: CASSPRSGSGYEQYF. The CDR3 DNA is TGTGCCAGCAGTCCCCGGAGCGGGAGTGGCTACGAGCAGTACTTC.